This TCR beta chain was observed in a study of T cell repertoires in cytomegalovirus infection. Study overall: The public TCR beta signatures pointed to both CMV infection and matching HLA type.

The CDR3 is 15 residues long. Germline lookup yields CDR1 SNHLY and CDR2 FYNNEI. V lost 5 bases to trimming and J lost 0 bases, with 12 bases between them. TCRdb re-derived calls from the reads in MiXCR, one entry per CDR3 protein. Of about a million distinct CDR3 sequences in the sample, roughly a third were seen once. Details on this clonotype: The antigen remains undetermined.

Broader study findings: Clonotypes of TCR beta that were HLA-C-restricted and CMV-specific dominated the ex vivo response.

The material sequenced was cultured CD8+ T cells from PBMCs, taken from culture after CMV antigen stimulation. The rearrangement joins TRBV2 to TRBJ2-3; no firm D call. This clonotype was sampled from a human donor in good health (CMV status not recorded). Some clones in this sample may be carry-over from other donors' samples. CDR3 loop: CASSTPIPSTDTQYF. The CDR3 nucleotides are TGTGCCAGCAGTACCCCCATACCTAGCACAGATACGCAGTATTTT.